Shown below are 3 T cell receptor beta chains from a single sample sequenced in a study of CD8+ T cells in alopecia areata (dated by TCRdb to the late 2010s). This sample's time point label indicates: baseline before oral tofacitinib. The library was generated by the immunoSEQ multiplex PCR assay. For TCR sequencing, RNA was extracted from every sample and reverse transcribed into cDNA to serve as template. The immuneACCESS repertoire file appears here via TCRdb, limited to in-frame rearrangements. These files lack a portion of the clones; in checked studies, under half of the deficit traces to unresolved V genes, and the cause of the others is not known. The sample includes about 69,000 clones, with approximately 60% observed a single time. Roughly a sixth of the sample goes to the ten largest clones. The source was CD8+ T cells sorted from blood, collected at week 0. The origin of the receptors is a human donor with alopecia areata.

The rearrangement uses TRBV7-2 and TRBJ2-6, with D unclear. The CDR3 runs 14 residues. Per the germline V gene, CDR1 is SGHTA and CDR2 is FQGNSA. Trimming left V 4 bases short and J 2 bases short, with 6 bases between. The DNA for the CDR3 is TGTGCCAGCAGCTGGGTAGCTGGGGCCAACGTCCTGACTTTC. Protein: CASSWVAGANVLTF.

The CDR3 bases are TGTGCCAGCCGCCCGGGACCGAGACAAGAGACCCAGTACTTC. This gives the protein CASRPGPRQETQYF. J is TRBJ2-5 and V is TRBV25-1, with D perhaps matching TRBD1 or TRBD2 (5 bases each). The CDR3 contains 14 residues. V was clipped by 8 bases and J by 2 bases, with 15 bases between them. CDR1 and CDR2 from the germline V gene are MGHDK and SYGVNS.

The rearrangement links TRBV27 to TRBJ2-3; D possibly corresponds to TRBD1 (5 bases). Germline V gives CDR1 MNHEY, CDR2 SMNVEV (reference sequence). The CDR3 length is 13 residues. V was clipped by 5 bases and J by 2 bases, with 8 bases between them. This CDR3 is CASSTRDTDTQYF. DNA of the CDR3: TGTGCCAGCAGTACCAGGGACACAGATACGCAGTATTTT.